What follows are 5 T cell receptor beta chains derived from one specimen sequenced in a study of control samples from healthy donors and cancer patients. The protocol was immunoSEQ multiplex PCR, while the TCRdb copy is restricted to in-frame clones and leaves out a portion. The sample consists of 85,000 to 95,000 clones, about 87% of them appearing once. The sample consisted of blood. These receptors originate from a woman in her seventies in good health.

The chain employs TRBV14 and TRBJ1-2; D not resolved. The CDR3 totals 14 residues. Germline lookup yields CDR1 SGHDN and CDR2 FVKESK. The V end lost 0 bases, the J end lost 6 bases, and 11 bases lay between the germline ends. CDR3 DNA: TGTGCCAGCAGCCAAGATTTAAGTGGAAATGGCTACACCTTC. Its protein product is CASSQDLSGNGYTF.

V gene TRBV5-1 combines with J gene TRBJ2-1; 15 bases agree with TRBD2. V was pared by 8 bases and J by 7 bases, with 4 bases of the junction left unmatched. Germline CDR1 and CDR2: SGHRS and YFSETQ. The CDR3 totals 14 residues. DNA for the CDR3: TGCGCCAGTCGGACTAGCGGGAGGGAAAATGAGCAGTTCTTC. Encoded protein: CASRTSGRENEQFF.

This rearrangement joins TRBV27 to TRBJ1-1, with 7 positions matching TRBD1. The germline V gene has CDR1 MNHEY and CDR2 SMNVEV (reference sequence). Trimming cost V 6 bases and J 3 bases; bases outside gene matches: 10. CDR3 length: 15 residues. CDR3 residues: CASSSRDSRYTEAFF. CDR3 DNA: TGTGCCAGCAGCTCCCGGGACAGCCGCTACACTGAAGCTTTCTTT.

The J gene is TRBJ1-2, the V gene TRBV6-6, with TRBD1 matching over 10 bases. The CDR3 runs 15 residues. Germline V gene sequence: CDR1 MNHNY, CDR2 SVGAGI (reference sequence). The J segment lost 2 bases and the V segment lost 5 bases, leaving 5 bases of the junction unmatched. As DNA, the CDR3 is TGTGCCAGCAGTCCGGGACAGGGGAGCAACTATGGCTACACCTTC. Amino acids: CASSPGQGSNYGYTF.

The chain recombines TRBV7-9 with TRBJ2-1; D gene ambiguous. The CDR3 is made up of 16 amino acids. Trimming left V 1 base short and J 0 bases short, with 10 bases between. CDR1 is SEHNR and CDR2 is FQNEAQ in the germline V gene (reference sequence). The CDR3: CASSLVQLSSYNEQFF. DNA of the CDR3: TGTGCCAGCAGCTTAGTACAACTGAGCTCCTACAATGAGCAGTTCTTC.